This section outlines one T cell receptor (beta chain) sequence together with its context. The target antigen is unknown. This specimen comes from a study of response to subunit inactivated influenza vaccine. Findings and caveats of the study: The authors offered the suggestion that each seasonal influenza vaccination recruits few new T cells.

TCRdb re-derived calls from the RT-PCR reads in MiXCR, one entry per CDR3 protein. The data show about 530,000 distinct CDR3 sequences, with about 12% seen just once and roughly a tenth held by the top ten. This receptor was identified in a man in his forties or fifties who received an inactivated influenza vaccine. The specimen comprised PBMCs from blood, sampled on the day of vaccination.

CDR3 coding DNA: TGTGCCAGCAGTTTACGACTAGCGGGGGGGCTGCAAGAGACCCAGTACTTC. Protein product: CASSLRLAGGLQETQYF. The chain is built from TRBV12-3 or TRBV12-4 and TRBJ2-5; 14 bases match TRBD2. This CDR3 has 17 amino acids. V dropped 2 bases and J dropped 2; count of bases not matched to a gene: 4.